The next 16 T cell receptor beta chains were all read from a single sample in a study of blood T cell repertoires in COVID-19. Clones were sequenced by immunoSEQ multiplex PCR, and TCRdb holds only the in-frame ones, with some missing. The sample includes over 300,000 clones, around 90% of them seen just once. Sequencing was carried out using peripheral blood. These TCRs come from a man aged 40-50 years with acute or convalescent COVID-19.

Comments on this clone: This CDR3 is also generated by other DNA sequences in the sample. The chain combines TRBV28 with TRBJ1-3; the D gene is possibly TRBD1 (5 bases). Trimming removed 4 bases from V and 4 bases from J, with 5 bases in between. Looked up from germline, CDR1 is MDHEN and CDR2 is SYDVKM. The CDR3 is 12 residues long. This chain's CDR3 is CASSWTGNTIYF. The DNA of the CDR3 is TGTGCCAGCAGTTGGACAGGAAACACCATATATTTT.

The chain is built from TRBV7-3 and TRBJ2-1, with D possibly being TRBD2 (5 bases). Germline CDR1 reads SGHTA; CDR2 reads FQGTGA. The V and J ends lost 5 bases and 2 bases respectively, with 13 bases between them. The length of the CDR3 is 15 residues. CDR3 loop: CASSPAADPYNEQFF. The CDR3 coding sequence is TGTGCCAGCAGCCCCGCAGCGGATCCCTACAATGAGCAGTTCTTC.

V usage is TRBV19 and J usage is TRBJ1-2; maybe TRBD1 (5 bases). CDR1 and CDR2 (germline): LNHDA, SQIVND (reference sequence). This CDR3 has 12 residues. Trimming stripped 3 bases from V and 4 bases from J, with 6 bases between. CDR3 sequence (DNA): TGTGCCAGTAGTATCGACAGCTATGGCTACACCTTC. Translation gives CASSIDSYGYTF.

The chain is built from TRBV6-1 and TRBJ1-3; 11 bases agree with TRBD1. The CDR3 consists of 16 residues. V was clipped by 4 bases and J by 2 bases; unmatched bases: 4. The germline V gene encodes CDR1 MNHNS and CDR2 SASEGT. The CDR3, as DNA: TGTGCCAGCAGTGGGACAGGGGGCTTTACTGGAAACACCATATATTTT. Its translation is CASSGTGGFTGNTIYF.

Worth noting for this clone: The junction departs from the called germline gene at one end, perhaps through a read error. The rearrangement uses TRBV7-2 and TRBJ1-5; D unclear. Per the germline V gene, CDR1 is SGHTA and CDR2 is FQGNSA. The CDR3 totals 13 residues. CDR3 DNA sequence: TGTGCCAGCAGCCCTAGGATAGATCACCCCCAGCATTTT. As protein: CASSPRIDHPQHF.

The chain carries TRBV28 and TRBJ1-4; perhaps TRBD1 as D (5 bases). This CDR3 contains 17 residues. Trimming removed 5 bases at V and 5 bases at J, with 21 bases between. In germline, CDR1 is MDHEN, CDR2 SYDVKM. The CDR3 here is CASSKLGGRTLNEKLFF. The CDR3 DNA sequence: TGTGCCAGCAGTAAACTCGGGGGTAGGACTCTGAATGAAAAACTGTTTTTT.

V usage is TRBV7-6 and J usage is TRBJ1-4; no definite D call. Trimming shortened V by 4 bases and J by 6 bases, and 15 bases separated the two germline ends. Germline V lookup: CDR1 SGHVS, CDR2 FNYEAQ. CDR3 size: 15 residues. CDR3 amino acids: CASSSPYGRDEKLFF. CDR3 DNA sequence: TGTGCCAGCAGCTCCCCGTACGGCCGGGATGAAAAACTGTTTTTT.

This chain links TRBV11-2 with TRBJ2-1, with D perhaps TRBD1 (6 bases). CDR1 is SGHAT, CDR2 FQNNGV, per germline. There are 17 residues in the CDR3. Trimming shortened V by 3 bases and J by 6 bases, and 21 bases separated the two germline ends. The CDR3 DNA reads TGTGCCAGCAGCTTCCCCGACGACAGGAGCATCTCCAATGAGCAGTTCTTC. This gives the protein CASSFPDDRSISNEQFF.

Note on this clone: Within the sample, other DNA sequences also encode this same CDR3. This chain links TRBV19 with TRBJ2-2; D is perhaps TRBD1 (6 bases). In germline, CDR1 is LNHDA, CDR2 SQIVND (reference sequence). The CDR3 is made up of 15 amino acids. Trimming stripped 5 bases from V and 6 bases from J, with 16 bases between. The CDR3 loop reads CASSVNRERAGELFF. The CDR3 DNA follows: TGTGCCAGTAGTGTCAACAGGGAAAGAGCCGGGGAGCTGTTTTTT.

The rearrangement links TRBV4-3 to TRBJ1-2; maybe TRBD1 (6 bases). This CDR3 comprises 15 residues. The V gene's germline CDR1 is LGHNA and CDR2 YSLEER. Deletions cut 4 bases from V and 7 bases from J, with 19 bases between. The CDR3 is CASSLVSGGGSGYTF. DNA for the CDR3: TGCGCCAGCAGCCTAGTCAGTGGTGGGGGCTCTGGCTACACCTTC.

The chain carries TRBV5-8 and TRBJ2-7, with a tentative D call TRBD1 (6 bases). The CDR3 runs to 16 residues. The V gene lost 4 bases and the J gene lost 4 bases, with 21 bases spanning the gap. Germline CDR1 SGHTS, CDR2 YDEGEE. The CDR3 bases are TGTGCCAGCAGCCCTAAGAGGGGGACGGACCTTTACGAGCAGTACTTC. This sequence encodes CASSPKRGTDLYEQYF.

This chain connects TRBV12-3 or TRBV12-4 to TRBJ1-1, with D unclear. V gave up 3 bases and J gave up 0 bases, with 5 bases separating them. The CDR3 has 13 amino acids. CDR3 bases: TGTGCCAGCAGTTTGGCAGTGAACACTGAAGCTTTCTTT. Encoded protein: CASSLAVNTEAFF.

The chain is built from TRBV9 and TRBJ2-3; D remains ambiguous. The germline V gene encodes CDR1 SGDLS and CDR2 YYNGEE. There are 15 residues in the CDR3. Trimming removed 0 bases from V and 2 bases from J, with 10 bases in between. Here the CDR3 DNA reads TGTGCCAGCAGCGTAGTTGCGGCGTTCACAGATACGCAGTATTTT. This translates into CASSVVAAFTDTQYF.

J is TRBJ1-5 and V is TRBV19, with D unclear. The CDR3 runs 17 residues. CDR1 is LNHDA and CDR2 is SQIVND in the germline V gene (reference sequence). V was clipped by 3 bases and J by 0 bases, with 15 bases between them. The CDR3 reads CASSILPSQASNQPQHF. CDR3 DNA sequence: TGTGCCAGTAGTATTCTTCCCTCTCAGGCTAGCAATCAGCCCCAGCATTTT.

The chain carries TRBV27 and TRBJ1-2; TRBD1 might be the D (5 bases). The CDR3 is made up of 15 amino acids. Germline CDR1 MNHEY, CDR2 SMNVEV (reference sequence). The V end was cut by 5 bases, the J end by 4 bases, with 17 bases between. The CDR3 region has the DNA TGTGCCAGCAGTCCCCTCCAGGGATTCTCCTATGGCTACACCTTC. Its protein product is CASSPLQGFSYGYTF.

The genes are TRBV19 and TRBJ1-2; D not certain. The V gene lost 5 bases and the J gene lost 4 bases, with 14 bases spanning the gap. CDR1 LNHDA and CDR2 SQIVND come from the germline V gene (reference sequence). This CDR3 is 14 amino acids long. The CDR3 region is CASSFSGYVYGYTF. The CDR3 coding sequence is TGTGCCAGTAGTTTCTCGGGGTATGTCTATGGCTACACCTTC.